Following are 5 T cell receptor beta chains from one sample sequenced in a study of patients and donors after allogeneic stem cell transplantation. TCRdb used MiXCR to reprocess the RT-PCR reads, holding one entry per CDR3 protein. The sample shows some 9,800 distinct CDR3 sequences, more than 4.5% of them seen only once. Material: blood, either unsorted or a sorted T cell fraction (not recorded which). The receptors stem from a human donor who was either an allogeneic HSCT recipient or a stem cell or donor lymphocyte infusion donor (not recorded which). It is not recorded whose cells these are; they may come from a transplant donor.

The sample holds many counts of this clonotype. J is TRBJ2-1 and V is TRBV7-8; D is tentatively TRBD1 or TRBD2 (5 bases each). Trimming removed 3 bases at V and 9 bases at J, with 18 bases between. CDR3 length equals 15 residues. Germline lookup yields CDR1 SGHVS and CDR2 FQNEAQ. The CDR3 DNA is TGTGCCAGCAGCTTGGGGCTTAAGGGAGTGAGTGAGCAGTTCTTC. The encoded protein is CASSLGLKGVSEQFF.

This clonotype is deemed medium-sized. The CDR3 spells CASSWAAGEQYF. The CDR3 region has the DNA TGTGCCAGCAGTTGGGCTGCTGGGGAGCAGTATTTT. This chain links TRBV12-3 or TRBV12-4 with TRBJ2-3; D call uncertain. This CDR3 is 12 amino acids long. Trimming pared 4 bases from V and 11 bases from J, leaving 13 bases between.

At least ten counts were recorded for this clonotype. This CDR3 is CSLYSGDTQYF. In DNA, the CDR3 is TGCAGCTTATATAGCGGAGATACGCAGTATTTT. The chain links TRBV29-1 to TRBJ2-3; D perhaps matches TRBD2 (6 bases). The CDR3 totals 11 residues. Deletions cut 8 bases from V and 5 bases from J, with 11 bases between. CDR1 is SQVTM, CDR2 ANQGSEA, per germline.

This clonotype showed up many times. The genes are TRBV19 and TRBJ1-5; weak D call: TRBD1 (5 bases). CDR1 is LNHDA and CDR2 is SQIVND in the germline V gene (reference sequence). The CDR3 is made up of 15 amino acids. V was cut by 3 bases and J by 5 bases, with 14 bases left in between. In DNA form, the CDR3 reads TGTGCCAGTAGTATCGGCAGGGTGTATTATCAGCCCCAGCATTTT. This translates into CASSIGRVYYQPQHF.

The chain joins TRBV5-1 to TRBJ2-7, with D uncertain. Trimming cost V 0 bases and J 5 bases, with 6 bases left between them. Germline V gene data show CDR1 as SGHRS and CDR2 as YFSETQ. CDR3 length: 12 residues. The CDR3 region is CASSLVSNEQYF. The CDR3, as DNA: TGCGCCAGCAGCTTGGTAAGCAACGAGCAGTACTTC. The full variable domain, rest sourced from reference TRBV5-1 and TRBJ2-7, is KAGVTQTPRYLIKTRGQQVTLSCSPISGHRSVSWYQQTPGQGLQFLFEYFSETQRNKGNFPGRFSGRQFSNSRSEMNVSTLELGDSALYLCASSLVSNEQYFGPGTRLTVT.